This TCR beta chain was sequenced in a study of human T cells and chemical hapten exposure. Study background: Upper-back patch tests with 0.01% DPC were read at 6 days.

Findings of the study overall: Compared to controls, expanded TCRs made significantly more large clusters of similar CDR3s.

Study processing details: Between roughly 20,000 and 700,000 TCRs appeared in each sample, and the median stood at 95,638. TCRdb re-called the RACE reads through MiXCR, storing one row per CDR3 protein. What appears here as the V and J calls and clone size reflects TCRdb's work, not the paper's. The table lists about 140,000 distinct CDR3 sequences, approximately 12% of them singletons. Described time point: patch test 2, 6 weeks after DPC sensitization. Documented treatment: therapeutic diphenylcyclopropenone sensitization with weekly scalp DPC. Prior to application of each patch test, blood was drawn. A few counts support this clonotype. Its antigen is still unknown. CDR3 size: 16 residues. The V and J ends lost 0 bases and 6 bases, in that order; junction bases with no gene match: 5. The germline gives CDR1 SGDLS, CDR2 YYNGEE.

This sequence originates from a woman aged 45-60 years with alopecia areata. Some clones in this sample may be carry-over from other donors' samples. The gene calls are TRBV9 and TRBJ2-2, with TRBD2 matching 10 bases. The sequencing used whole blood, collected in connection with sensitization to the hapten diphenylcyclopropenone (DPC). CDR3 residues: CASSVAPAGGSGELFF. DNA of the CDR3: TGTGCCAGCAGCGTAGCCCCAGCGGGAGGGTCCGGGGAGCTGTTTTTT.